This paragraph reports one T cell receptor (beta chain). What it binds is not known. Germline V gene sequence: CDR1 MNHEY, CDR2 SVGAGI. Trimming pared 6 bases from V and 0 bases from J, leaving 9 bases between. The CDR3 runs to 14 residues. 13 Jbeta primers and 60 Vbeta primers were used for the PCR. The method was immunoSEQ multiplex PCR; TCRdb's version includes in-frame clones alone and lacks a portion of them. The sample has around 150,000 clones. This specimen comes from a study of cytomegalovirus exposure and HLA in healthy donors. General observations from the study: Most TCR beta V segments were productive about 87% or about 30% of the time in an earlier analysis. Reportedly, HLA-A and HLA-B alleles of most subjects were accurately predicted from TCR beta.

The chain recombines TRBV6-5 with TRBJ1-3; weak D call: TRBD1 (6 bases). The TCR originated in a man aged 35 to 55 in good health and CMV-seronegative. The sample was PBMCs. The chain's CDR3 is CASSTGFSGNTIYF. CDR3 DNA: TGTGCCAGCAGCACAGGGTTCTCTGGAAACACCATATATTTT.